What follows describes a single TCR beta chain. The CDR3 loop spans 13 amino acids. Germline V gene data show CDR1 as SGHRS and CDR2 as YFSETQ. The sample originates from a study of blood T cell repertoires in COVID-19. The overall study: COVID-19 samples, acute and convalescent, were from the United States, Italy and Spain.

The table came from immunoSEQ multiplex PCR; TCRdb's copy has only in-frame clones and leaves some out. This table has about 58,000 clones, roughly 80% appearing once. The source material was peripheral blood. The receptor was derived from a man at least 80 years old with COVID-19, enrolled during active disease. V gene TRBV5-1 combines with J gene TRBJ2-3, with D possibly TRBD2 on 6 matching bases. The CDR3 region is CASGAETTDTQYF. For the CDR3, the DNA is TGCGCTAGCGGAGCGGAAACCACAGATACGCAGTATTTT.